The 4 T cell receptor beta chains below come from one sample, sequenced in a study of T cell repertoires in cytomegalovirus infection. Their antigen targets remain unknown. TCRdb itself ran the reads through MiXCR, one entry per CDR3 protein. The sample lists about 770,000 distinct CDR3 sequences; under 35% were seen once. Sequencing used cultured CD8+ T cells from PBMCs, obtained from culture after CMV antigen stimulation. The receptors come from a human donor in good health (CMV status not recorded). Some clones in this sample may be carry-over from other donors' samples.

This rearrangement joins TRBV10-2 to TRBJ1-2; D is undetermined. There are 12 residues in the CDR3. Germline V gene data show CDR1 as WSHSY and CDR2 as SAAADI. Trimming took off 3 bases at V and 6 bases at J, with 8 bases between the two ends. CDR3 coding DNA: TGCGCCAGCAGTGATCGAACCGATGGCTACACCTTC. It specifies CASSDRTDGYTF.

V usage is TRBV4-3 and J usage is TRBJ1-1, with no clear D. Germline V gene data show CDR1 as LGHNA and CDR2 as YSLEER. V was cut by 5 bases and J by 3 bases, with 19 bases left in between. The CDR3 is made up of 16 amino acids. CDR3 nucleotides: TGCGCCAGCAGCGACGAAGGGTGGGGAAGGCACACTGAAGCTTTCTTT. Its translation is CASSDEGWGRHTEAFF.

The chain joins TRBV24-1 to TRBJ1-5, with D uncertain. There are 13 residues in the CDR3. Trimming took 5 bases from V and 2 from J, leaving 6 bases between them. Germline V gene sequence: CDR1 KGHDR, CDR2 SFDVKD. The CDR3 DNA is TGTGCCACCAGTGGGTTGGGCAATCAGCCCCAGCATTTT. Amino acid sequence: CATSGLGNQPQHF.

This clonotype was counted a few times. The V call is TRBV4-2, the J call TRBJ2-1; D not resolved. CDR1 is LGHNA, CDR2 YNFKEQ, per germline. The CDR3 length is 14 residues. Deletions cut 0 bases from V and 8 bases from J, with 11 bases between. DNA of the CDR3: TGTGCCAGCAGCCAAGATGGGAATCCGGATGAGCAGTTCTTC. This gives the protein CASSQDGNPDEQFF.